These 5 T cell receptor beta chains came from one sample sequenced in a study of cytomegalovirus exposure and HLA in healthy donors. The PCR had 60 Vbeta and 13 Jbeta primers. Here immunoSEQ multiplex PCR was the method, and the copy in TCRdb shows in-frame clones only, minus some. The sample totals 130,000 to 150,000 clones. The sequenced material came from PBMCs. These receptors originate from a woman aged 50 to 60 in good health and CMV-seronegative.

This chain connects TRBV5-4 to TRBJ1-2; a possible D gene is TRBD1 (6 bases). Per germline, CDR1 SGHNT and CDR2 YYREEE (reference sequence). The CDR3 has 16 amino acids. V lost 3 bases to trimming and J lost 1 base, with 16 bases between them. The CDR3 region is CASSWGGSTNNYGYTF. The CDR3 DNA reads TGTGCCAGCAGCTGGGGGGGCAGTACGAATAACTATGGCTACACCTTC.

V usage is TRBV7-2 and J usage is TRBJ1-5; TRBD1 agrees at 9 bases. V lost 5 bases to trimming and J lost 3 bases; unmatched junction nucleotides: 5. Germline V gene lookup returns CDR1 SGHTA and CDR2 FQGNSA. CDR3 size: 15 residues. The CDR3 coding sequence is TGTGCCAGCAGCCTACAGGGGGCAATCAATCAGCCCCAGCATTTT. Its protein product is CASSLQGAINQPQHF.

CDR3 in DNA: TGTGCCAGTAGGGGCTATCAAGAGACCCAGTACTTC. Translating it yields CASRGYQETQYF. The chain combines TRBV19 with TRBJ2-5; D unresolved. The V end was cut by 6 bases, the J end by 2 bases, with 7 bases between. The CDR3 contains 12 residues. Germline V gene data show CDR1 as LNHDA and CDR2 as SQIVND (reference sequence).

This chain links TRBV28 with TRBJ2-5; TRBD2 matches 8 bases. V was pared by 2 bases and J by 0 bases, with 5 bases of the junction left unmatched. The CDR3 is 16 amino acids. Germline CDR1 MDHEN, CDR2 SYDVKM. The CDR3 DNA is TGTGCCAGCAGTTTAGAGGGACTAGGGTACCAAGAGACCCAGTACTTC. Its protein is CASSLEGLGYQETQYF.

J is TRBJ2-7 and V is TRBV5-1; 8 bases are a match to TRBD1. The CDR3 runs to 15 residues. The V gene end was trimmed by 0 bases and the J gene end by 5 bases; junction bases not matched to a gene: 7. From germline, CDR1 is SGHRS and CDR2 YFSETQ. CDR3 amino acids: CASSLAQGAFDEQYF. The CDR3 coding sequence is TGCGCCAGCAGCTTGGCCCAGGGGGCATTCGACGAGCAGTACTTC.